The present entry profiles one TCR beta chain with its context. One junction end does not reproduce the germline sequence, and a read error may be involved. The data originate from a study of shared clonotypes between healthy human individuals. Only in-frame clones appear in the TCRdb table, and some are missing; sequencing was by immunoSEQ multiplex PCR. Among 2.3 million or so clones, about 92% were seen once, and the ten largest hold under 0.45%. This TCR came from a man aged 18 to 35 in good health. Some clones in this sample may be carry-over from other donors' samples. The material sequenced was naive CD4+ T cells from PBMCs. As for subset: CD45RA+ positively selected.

Here the CDR3 reads CSAGKDRHF. For the CDR3, the DNA is TGCAGTGCTGGGAAGGACAGGCACTTC. This chain links TRBV20-1 with TRBJ2-7; 7 nucleotides align to TRBD1. The CDR3 runs to 9 residues. Germline CDR1 DFQATT, CDR2 SNEGSKA (reference sequence).